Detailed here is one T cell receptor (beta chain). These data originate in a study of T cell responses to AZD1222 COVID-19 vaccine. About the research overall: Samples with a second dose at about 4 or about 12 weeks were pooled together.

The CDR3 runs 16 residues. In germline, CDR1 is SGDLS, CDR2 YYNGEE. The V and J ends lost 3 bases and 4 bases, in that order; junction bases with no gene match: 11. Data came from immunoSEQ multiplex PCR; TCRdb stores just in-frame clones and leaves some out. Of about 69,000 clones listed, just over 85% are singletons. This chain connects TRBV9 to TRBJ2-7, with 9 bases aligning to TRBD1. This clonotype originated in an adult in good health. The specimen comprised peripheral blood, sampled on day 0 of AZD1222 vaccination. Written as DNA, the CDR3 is TGTGCCAGCAGCGGGCTAGGACAGGGGACCGGGTACGAGCAGTACTTC. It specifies CASSGLGQGTGYEQYF. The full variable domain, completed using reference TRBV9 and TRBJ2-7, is DSGVTQTPKHLITATGQRVTLRCSPRSGDLSVYWYQQSLDQGLQFLIQYYNGEERAKGNILERFSAQQFPDLHSELNLSSLELGDSALYFCASSGLGQGTGYEQYFGPGTRLTVT.